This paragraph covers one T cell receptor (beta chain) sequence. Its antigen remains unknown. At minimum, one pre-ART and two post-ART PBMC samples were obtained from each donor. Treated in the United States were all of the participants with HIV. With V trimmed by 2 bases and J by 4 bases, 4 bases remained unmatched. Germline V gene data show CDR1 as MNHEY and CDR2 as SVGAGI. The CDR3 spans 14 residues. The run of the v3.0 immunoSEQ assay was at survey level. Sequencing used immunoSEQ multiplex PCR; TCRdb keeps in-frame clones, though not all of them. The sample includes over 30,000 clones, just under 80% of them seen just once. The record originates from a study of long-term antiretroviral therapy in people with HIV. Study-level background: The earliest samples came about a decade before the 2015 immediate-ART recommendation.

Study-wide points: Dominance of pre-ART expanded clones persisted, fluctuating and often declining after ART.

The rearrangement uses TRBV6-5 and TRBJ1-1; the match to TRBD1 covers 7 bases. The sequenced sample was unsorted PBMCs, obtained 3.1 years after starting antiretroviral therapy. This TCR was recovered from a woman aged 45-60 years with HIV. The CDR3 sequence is CASSYTAGGTEAFF. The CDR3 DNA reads TGTGCCAGCAGTTACACCGCAGGGGGCACTGAAGCTTTCTTT.